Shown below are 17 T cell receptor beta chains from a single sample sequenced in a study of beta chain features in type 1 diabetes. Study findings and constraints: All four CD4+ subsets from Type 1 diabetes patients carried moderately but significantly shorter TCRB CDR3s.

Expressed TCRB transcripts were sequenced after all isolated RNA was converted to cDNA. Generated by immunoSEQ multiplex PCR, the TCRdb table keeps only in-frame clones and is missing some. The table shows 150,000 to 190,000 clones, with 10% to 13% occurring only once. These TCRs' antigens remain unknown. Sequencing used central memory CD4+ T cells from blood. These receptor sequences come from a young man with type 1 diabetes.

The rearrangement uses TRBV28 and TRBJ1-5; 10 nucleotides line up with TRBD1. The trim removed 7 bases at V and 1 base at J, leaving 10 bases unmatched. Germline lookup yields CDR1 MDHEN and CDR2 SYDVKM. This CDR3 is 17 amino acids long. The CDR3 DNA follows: TGTGCCAGCATTGCAGGACAGGGGGAGGTAAGCAATCAGCCCCAGCATTTT. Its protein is CASIAGQGEVSNQPQHF. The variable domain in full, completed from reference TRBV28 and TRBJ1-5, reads DVKVTQSSRYLVKRTGEKVFLECVQDMDHENMFWYRQDPGLGLRLIYFSYDVKMKEKGDIPEGYSVSREKKERFSLILESASTNQTSMYLCASIAGQGEVSNQPQHFGDGTRLSIL.

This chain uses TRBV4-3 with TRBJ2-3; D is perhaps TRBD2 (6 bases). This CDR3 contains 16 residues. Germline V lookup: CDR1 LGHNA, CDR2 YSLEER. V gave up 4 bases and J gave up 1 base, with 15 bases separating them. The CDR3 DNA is TGCGCCAGCAGCCCCCAGGGAGGCAGAGGCACAGATACGCAGTATTTT. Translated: CASSPQGGRGTDTQYF.

CDR3 in DNA: TGTGCCAGCAGCTTGGGTACAGGGGGCTCCTACAATGAGCAGTTCTTC. This sequence encodes CASSLGTGGSYNEQFF. V and J are TRBV7-8 and TRBJ2-1; TRBD1 matches 8 bases. Germline V lookup: CDR1 SGHVS, CDR2 FQNEAQ. Trimming took 3 bases from V and 0 from J; bases not matched to a gene: 4. The CDR3 is 16 residues long.

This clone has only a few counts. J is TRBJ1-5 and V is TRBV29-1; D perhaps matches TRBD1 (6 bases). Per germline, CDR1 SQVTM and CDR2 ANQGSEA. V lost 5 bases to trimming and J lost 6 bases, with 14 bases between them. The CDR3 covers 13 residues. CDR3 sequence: CSVLQGIGQPQHF. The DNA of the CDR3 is TGCAGCGTTTTACAGGGAATCGGTCAGCCCCAGCATTTT.

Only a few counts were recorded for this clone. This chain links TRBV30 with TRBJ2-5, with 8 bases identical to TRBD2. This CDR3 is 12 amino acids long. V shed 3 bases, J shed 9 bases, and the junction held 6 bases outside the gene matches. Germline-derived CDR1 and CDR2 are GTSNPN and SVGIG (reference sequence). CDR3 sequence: CAWRNSGTAQYF. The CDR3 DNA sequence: TGTGCCTGGAGGAATAGCGGGACGGCCCAGTACTTC. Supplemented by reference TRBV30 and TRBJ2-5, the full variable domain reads SQTIHQWPATLVQPVGSPLSLECTVEGTSNPNLYWYRQAAGRGLQLLFYSVGIGQISSEVPQNLSASRPQDRQFILSSKKLLLSDSGFYLCAWRNSGTAQYFGPGTRLLVL.

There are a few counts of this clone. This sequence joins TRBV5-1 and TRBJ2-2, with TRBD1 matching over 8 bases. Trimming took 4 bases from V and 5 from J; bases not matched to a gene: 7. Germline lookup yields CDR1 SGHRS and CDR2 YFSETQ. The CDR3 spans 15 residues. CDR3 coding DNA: TGCGCCAGCAGCGAGACAGGGGATGTTACCGGGGAGCTGTTTTTT. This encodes CASSETGDVTGELFF.

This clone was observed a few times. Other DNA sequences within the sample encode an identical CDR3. The CDR3 DNA is TGTGCCAGCAGCTTGCTAACGGACACTGAAGCTTTCTTT. It encodes CASSLLTDTEAFF. This chain uses TRBV7-3 with TRBJ1-1, with D unresolved. This CDR3 contains 13 residues. Germline assignment: CDR1 SGHTA and CDR2 FQGTGA. The V end lost 3 bases, the J end lost 3 bases, and 8 bases lay between the germline ends.

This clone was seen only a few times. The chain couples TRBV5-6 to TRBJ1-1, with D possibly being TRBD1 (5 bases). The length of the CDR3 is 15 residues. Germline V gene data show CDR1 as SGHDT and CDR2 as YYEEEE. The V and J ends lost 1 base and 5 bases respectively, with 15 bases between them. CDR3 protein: CASSLYRQGFTEAFF. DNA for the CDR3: TGTGCCAGCAGCTTGTACCGGCAGGGATTTACTGAAGCTTTCTTT.

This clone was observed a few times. CDR3 DNA: TGTGCCAGCTCACCAAACCCCAGGGTAGACACTGAAGCTTTCTTT. It specifies CASSPNPRVDTEAFF. The chain has TRBV18 and TRBJ1-1, with D perhaps matching TRBD1 (5 bases). The CDR3 is made up of 15 amino acids. The germline CDR1 and CDR2 sequences are KGHSH and LQKENI. Trimming removed 2 bases at V and 3 bases at J, with 13 bases between.

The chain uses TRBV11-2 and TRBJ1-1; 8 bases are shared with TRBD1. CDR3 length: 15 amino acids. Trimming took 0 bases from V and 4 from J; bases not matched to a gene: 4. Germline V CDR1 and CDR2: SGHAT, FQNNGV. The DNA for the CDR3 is TGTGCCAGCAGCTTAGAGATACAGGGGGGCACTGAAGCTTTCTTT. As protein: CASSLEIQGGTEAFF.

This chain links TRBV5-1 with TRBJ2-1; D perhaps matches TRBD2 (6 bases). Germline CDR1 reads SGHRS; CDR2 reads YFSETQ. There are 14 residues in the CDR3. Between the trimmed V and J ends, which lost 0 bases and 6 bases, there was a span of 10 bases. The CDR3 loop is CASSLGGTGNEQFF. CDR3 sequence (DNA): TGCGCCAGCAGCTTGGGCGGGACTGGCAATGAGCAGTTCTTC.

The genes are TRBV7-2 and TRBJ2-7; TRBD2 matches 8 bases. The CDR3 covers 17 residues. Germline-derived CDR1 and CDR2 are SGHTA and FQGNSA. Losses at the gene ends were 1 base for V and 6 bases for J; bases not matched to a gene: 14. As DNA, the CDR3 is TGTGCCAGCAGCTTAGTCTATAGCGGGACAACGGCCAGCGAGCAGTACTTC. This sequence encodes CASSLVYSGTTASEQYF. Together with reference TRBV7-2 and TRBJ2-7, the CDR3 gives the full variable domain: GAGVSQSPSNKVTEKGKDVELRCDPISGHTALYWYRQSLGQGLEFLIYFQGNSAPDKSGLPSDRFSAERTGGSVSTLTIQRTQQEDSAVYLCASSLVYSGTTASEQYFGPGTRLTVT.

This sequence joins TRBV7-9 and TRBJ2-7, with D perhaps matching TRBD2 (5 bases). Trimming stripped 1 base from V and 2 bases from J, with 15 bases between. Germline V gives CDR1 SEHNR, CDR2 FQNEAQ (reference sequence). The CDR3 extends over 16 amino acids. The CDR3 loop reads CASSLESGIFPYEQYF. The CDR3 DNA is TGTGCCAGCAGCTTAGAATCGGGGATATTTCCCTACGAGCAGTACTTC.

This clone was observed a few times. The CDR3 sequence is CASSVDRQTYNEQFF. The CDR3 bases are TGTGCCAGCAGCGTGGACAGACAAACCTACAATGAGCAGTTCTTC. The gene calls are TRBV9 and TRBJ2-1, with D perhaps TRBD1 (6 bases). Between the trimmed V and J ends, which lost 2 bases and 2 bases, there was a span of 11 bases. The germline gives CDR1 SGDLS, CDR2 YYNGEE. The CDR3 has 15 amino acids.

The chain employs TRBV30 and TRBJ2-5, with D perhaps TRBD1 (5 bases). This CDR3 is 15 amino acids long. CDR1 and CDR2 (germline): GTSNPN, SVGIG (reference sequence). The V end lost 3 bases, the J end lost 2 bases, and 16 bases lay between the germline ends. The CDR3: CAWSVYLTGQETQYF. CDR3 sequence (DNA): TGTGCCTGGAGCGTTTACCTAACAGGACAAGAGACCCAGTACTTC.

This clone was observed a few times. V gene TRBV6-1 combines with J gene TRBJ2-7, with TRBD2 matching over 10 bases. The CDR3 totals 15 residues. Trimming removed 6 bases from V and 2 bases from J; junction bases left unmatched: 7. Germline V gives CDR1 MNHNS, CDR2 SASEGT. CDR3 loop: CASSAGLAAPYEQYF. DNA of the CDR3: TGTGCCAGCAGCGCAGGACTAGCGGCACCCTACGAGCAGTACTTC.

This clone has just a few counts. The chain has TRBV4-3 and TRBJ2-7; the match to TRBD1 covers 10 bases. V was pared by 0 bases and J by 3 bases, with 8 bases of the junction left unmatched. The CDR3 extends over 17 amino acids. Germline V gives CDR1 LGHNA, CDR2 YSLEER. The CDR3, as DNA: TGCGCCAGCAGCCAAGAGGGGGGACAGGGGAGGAACTACGAGCAGTACTTC. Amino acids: CASSQEGGQGRNYEQYF.